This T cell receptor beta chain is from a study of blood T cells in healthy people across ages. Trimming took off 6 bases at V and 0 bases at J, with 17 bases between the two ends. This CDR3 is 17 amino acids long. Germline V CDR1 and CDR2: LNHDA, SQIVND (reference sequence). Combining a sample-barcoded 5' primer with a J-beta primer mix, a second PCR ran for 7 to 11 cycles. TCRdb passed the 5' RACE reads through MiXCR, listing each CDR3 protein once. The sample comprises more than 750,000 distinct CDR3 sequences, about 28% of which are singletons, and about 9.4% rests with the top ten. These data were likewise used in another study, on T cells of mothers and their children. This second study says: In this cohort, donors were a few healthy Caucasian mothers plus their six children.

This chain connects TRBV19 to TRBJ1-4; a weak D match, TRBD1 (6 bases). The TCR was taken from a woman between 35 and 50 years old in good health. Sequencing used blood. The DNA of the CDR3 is TGTGCCAGTAGGGCCCTCGGGGGGCTAGCAACTAATGAAAAACTGTTTTTT. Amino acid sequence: CASRALGGLATNEKLFF.